This TCR beta chain was obtained from a study of cytomegalovirus exposure and HLA in healthy donors. Whole-study context: A data release that came early held roughly 90 million unique TCRs from HLA-typed donors. Broader study findings: Links to common viral pathogens appeared, in a later analysis, for several of the most significant clusters. The authors listed 180 or so TCR beta chains as cytomegalovirus-associated. A highly shared variant cluster was judged a likely technical artifact.

A multiplex PCR was run with 60 Vbeta primers and 13 Jbeta primers. The method was immunoSEQ multiplex PCR; TCRdb's version includes in-frame clones alone and lacks a portion of them. This sample's table has 55,000 or so clones. On this clone: Its antigen is unidentified.

The TCR sequence derives from a woman between 25 and 40 years old in good health and CMV-seropositive. Sequencing input: PBMCs.

CDR3 protein: CASSDTRQITYEQYF. In DNA, the CDR3 is TGTGCCAGCAGTGATACGAGGCAGATTACCTACGAGCAGTACTTC. The rearrangement joins TRBV2 to TRBJ2-7; no clear D gene. Deletions cut 3 bases from V and 2 bases from J, with 14 bases between. Germline V gene lookup returns CDR1 SNHLY and CDR2 FYNNEI. This CDR3 contains 15 residues.